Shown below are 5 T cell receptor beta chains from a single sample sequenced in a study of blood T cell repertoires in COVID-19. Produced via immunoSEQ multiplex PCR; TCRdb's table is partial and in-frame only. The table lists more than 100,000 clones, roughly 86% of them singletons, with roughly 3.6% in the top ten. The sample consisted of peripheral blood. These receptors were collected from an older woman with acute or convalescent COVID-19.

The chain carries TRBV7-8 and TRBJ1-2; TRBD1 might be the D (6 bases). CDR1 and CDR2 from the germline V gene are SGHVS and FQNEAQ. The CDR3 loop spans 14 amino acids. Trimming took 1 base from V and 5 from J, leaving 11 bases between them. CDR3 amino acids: CASSLDRVDYGYTF. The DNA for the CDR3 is TGTGCCAGCAGCTTAGACAGGGTAGATTATGGCTACACCTTC.

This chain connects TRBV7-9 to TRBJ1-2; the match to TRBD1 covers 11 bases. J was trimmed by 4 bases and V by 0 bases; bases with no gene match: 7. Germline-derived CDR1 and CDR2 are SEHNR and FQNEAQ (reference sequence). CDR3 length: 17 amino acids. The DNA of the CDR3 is TGTGCCAGCAGCTTAGCCGGGACAGGGGGGGTCGGCTATGGCTACACCTTC. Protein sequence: CASSLAGTGGVGYGYTF.

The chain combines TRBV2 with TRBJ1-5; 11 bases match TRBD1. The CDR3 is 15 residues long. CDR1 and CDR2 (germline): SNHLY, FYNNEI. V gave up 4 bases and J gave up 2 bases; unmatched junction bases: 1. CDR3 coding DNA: TGTGCCAGCAGTGGGACAGGGGGCCGCAATCAGCCCCAGCATTTT. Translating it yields CASSGTGGRNQPQHF. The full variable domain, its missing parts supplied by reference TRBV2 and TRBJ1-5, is EPEVTQTPSHQVTQMGQEVILRCVPISNHLYFYWYRQILGQKVEFLVSFYNNEISEKSEIFDDQFSVERPDGSNFTLKIRSTKLEDSAMYFCASSGTGGRNQPQHFGDGTRLSIL.

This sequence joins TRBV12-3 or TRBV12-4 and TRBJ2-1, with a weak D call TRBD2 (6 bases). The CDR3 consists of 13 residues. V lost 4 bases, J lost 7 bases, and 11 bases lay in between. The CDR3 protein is CASSSSVVNEQFF. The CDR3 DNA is TGTGCCAGCAGTTCTAGCGTAGTTAATGAGCAGTTCTTC.

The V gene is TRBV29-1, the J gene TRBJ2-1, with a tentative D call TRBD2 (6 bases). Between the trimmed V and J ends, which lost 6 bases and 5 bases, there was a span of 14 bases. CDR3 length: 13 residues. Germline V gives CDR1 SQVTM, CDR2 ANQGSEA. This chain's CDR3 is CSVDAGSNNEQFF. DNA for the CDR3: TGCAGCGTGGACGCGGGATCTAACAATGAGCAGTTCTTC.